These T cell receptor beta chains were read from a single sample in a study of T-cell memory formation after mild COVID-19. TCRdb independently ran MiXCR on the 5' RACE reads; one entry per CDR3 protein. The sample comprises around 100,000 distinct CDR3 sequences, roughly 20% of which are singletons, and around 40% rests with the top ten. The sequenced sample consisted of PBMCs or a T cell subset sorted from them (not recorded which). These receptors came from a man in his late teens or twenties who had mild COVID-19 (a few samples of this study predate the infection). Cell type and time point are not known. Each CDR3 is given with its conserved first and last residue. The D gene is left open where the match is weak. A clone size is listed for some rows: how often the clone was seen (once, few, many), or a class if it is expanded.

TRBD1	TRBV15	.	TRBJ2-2	CAIPGQTNTGELFF	TGTGCCATTCCGGGACAGACAAACACCGGGGAGCTGTTTTTT
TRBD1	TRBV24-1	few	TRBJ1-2	CATSDPRTGDGYTF	TGTGCCACCAGTGATCCCCGGACAGGGGATGGCTACACCTTC
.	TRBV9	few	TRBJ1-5	CASSVRGDQPQHF	TGTGCCAGCAGCGTTCGGGGGGATCAGCCCCAGCATTTT
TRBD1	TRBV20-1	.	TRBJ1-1	CSARQGRTEAFF	TGCAGTGCTCGACAGGGTCGCACTGAAGCTTTCTTT
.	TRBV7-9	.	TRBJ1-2	CASSLSRPGPTRDYGYTF	TGTGCCAGCAGCTTATCGCGTCCAGGACCTACAAGGGACTATGGCTACACCTTC
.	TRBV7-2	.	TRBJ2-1	CASRLEEGYYNEQFF	TGTGCCAGCAGGTTAGAGGAGGGATACTACAATGAGCAGTTCTTC
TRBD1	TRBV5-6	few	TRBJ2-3	CASSWGQLTDTQYF	TGTGCCAGCAGCTGGGGACAGCTCACAGATACGCAGTATTTT
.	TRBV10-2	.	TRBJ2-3	CASSEPWGRDTQYF	TGCGCCAGCAGTGAGCCTTGGGGGAGGGATACGCAGTATTTT
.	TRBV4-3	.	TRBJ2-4	CASSHLEDAKNIQYF	TGCGCCAGCAGCCATTTAGAGGATGCCAAAAACATTCAGTACTTC
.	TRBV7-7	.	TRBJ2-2	CASSLQPGSGTLNTGELFF	TGTGCTAGCAGCTTACAACCGGGGTCCGGGACACTGAACACCGGGGAGCTGTTTTTT
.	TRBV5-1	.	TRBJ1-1	CASSTPGTFKEAFF	TGCGCCAGCAGCACGCCCGGGACATTTAAGGAAGCTTTCTTT
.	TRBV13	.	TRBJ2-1	CASSLGEGSPPF	TGTGCCAGCAGCTTAGGTGAGGGGAGCCCTCCCTTC
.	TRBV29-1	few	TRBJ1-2	CSVDSHIGKTGGYTF	TGCAGCGTCGACTCCCATATCGGAAAAACTGGTGGCTACACCTTC
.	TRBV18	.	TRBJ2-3	CASSRRPGVTDTQYF	TGTGCCAGCTCACGACGGCCAGGGGTAACAGATACGCAGTATTTT
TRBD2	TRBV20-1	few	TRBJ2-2	CSARSSGSLGELFF	TGCAGTGCTAGGTCTAGCGGCTCTCTCGGGGAGCTGTTTTTT
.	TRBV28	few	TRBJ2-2	CASSPDLNTGELFF	TGTGCCAGCAGCCCCGACTTAAACACCGGGGAGCTGTTTTTT
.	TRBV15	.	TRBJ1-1	CATSREEVTEAFF	TGTGCCACCAGCAGAGAGGAGGTCACTGAAGCTTTCTTT
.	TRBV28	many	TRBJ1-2	CASRQVGNYGYTF	TGTGCCAGCAGACAGGTGGGAAACTATGGCTACACCTTC
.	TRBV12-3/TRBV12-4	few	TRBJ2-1	CASSEPGRAHNEQFF	TGTGCCAGCAGTGAGCCGGGAAGAGCCCACAATGAGCAGTTCTTC
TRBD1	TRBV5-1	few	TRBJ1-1	CASSFDRGLMNTEAFF	TGCGCCAGCAGCTTCGACAGGGGCCTTATGAACACTGAAGCTTTCTTT
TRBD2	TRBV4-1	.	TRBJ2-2	CASSQYLAGGQSGELFF	TGCGCCAGCAGCCAGTACTTAGCGGGGGGGCAAAGCGGGGAGCTGTTTTTT
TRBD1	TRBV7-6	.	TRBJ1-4	CASSRDREDEKLFF	TGTGCCAGCAGCAGGGACAGGGAAGATGAAAAACTGTTTTTT
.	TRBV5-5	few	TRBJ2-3	CASSLVRVRDTQYF	TGTGCCAGCAGCTTGGTACGGGTCCGGGATACGCAGTATTTT
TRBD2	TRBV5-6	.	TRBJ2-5	CASSEPGLAPETQYF	TGTGCCAGCAGTGAACCGGGACTAGCGCCAGAGACCCAGTACTTC
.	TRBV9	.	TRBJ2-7	CASSSDWAPDEQYF	TGTGCCAGCAGCTCGGACTGGGCCCCTGACGAGCAGTACTTC
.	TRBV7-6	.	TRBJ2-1	CASSRTLGGSRGEQFF	TGTGCCAGCAGCAGGACCCTAGGGGGGAGCAGGGGTGAGCAGTTCTTC
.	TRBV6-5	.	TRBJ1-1	CASSYQGTNTEAFF	TGTGCCAGCAGTTACCAGGGGACCAACACTGAAGCTTTCTTT